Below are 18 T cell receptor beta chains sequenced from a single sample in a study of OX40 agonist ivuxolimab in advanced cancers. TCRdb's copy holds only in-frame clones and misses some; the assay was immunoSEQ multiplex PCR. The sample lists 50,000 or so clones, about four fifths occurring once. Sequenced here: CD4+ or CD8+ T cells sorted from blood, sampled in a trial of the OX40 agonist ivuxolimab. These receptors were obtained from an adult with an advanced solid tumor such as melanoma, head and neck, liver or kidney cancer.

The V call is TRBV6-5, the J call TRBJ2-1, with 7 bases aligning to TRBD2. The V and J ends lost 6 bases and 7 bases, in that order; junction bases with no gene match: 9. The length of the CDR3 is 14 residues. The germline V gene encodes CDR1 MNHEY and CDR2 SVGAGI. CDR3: CASRASGRYNEQFF. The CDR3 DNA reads TGTGCCAGCAGGGCTAGCGGAAGGTATAATGAGCAGTTCTTC.

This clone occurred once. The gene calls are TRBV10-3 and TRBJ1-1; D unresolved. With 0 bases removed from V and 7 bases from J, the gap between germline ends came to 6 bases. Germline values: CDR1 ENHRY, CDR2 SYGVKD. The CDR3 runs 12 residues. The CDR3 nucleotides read TGTGCCATCAGTGAGTCGGGAGTTGAAGCTTTCTTT. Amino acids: CAISESGVEAFF.

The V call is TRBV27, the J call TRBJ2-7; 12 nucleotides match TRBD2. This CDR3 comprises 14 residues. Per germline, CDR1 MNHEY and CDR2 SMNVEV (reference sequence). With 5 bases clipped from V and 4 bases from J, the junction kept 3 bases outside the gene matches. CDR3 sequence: CASSRLAGVYEQYF. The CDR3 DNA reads TGTGCCAGCAGTCGACTAGCGGGAGTATACGAGCAGTACTTC.

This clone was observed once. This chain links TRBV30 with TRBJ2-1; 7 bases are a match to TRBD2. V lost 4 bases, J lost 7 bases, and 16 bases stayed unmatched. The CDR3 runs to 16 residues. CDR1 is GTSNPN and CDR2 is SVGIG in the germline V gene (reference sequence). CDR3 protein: CAWTPSGGVALNEQFF. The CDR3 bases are TGTGCCTGGACTCCCTCGGGGGGAGTAGCTTTAAATGAGCAGTTCTTC.

CDR3 sequence: CSGRGSLFGELFF. The CDR3 DNA sequence: TGCAGCGGACGGGGGAGTTTGTTCGGGGAGCTGTTTTTT. The chain recombines TRBV29-1 with TRBJ2-2, with D maybe TRBD2 (6 bases). Trimming left V 7 bases short and J 7 bases short, with 16 bases between. Germline values: CDR1 SQVTM, CDR2 ANQGSEA. The CDR3 is made up of 13 amino acids.

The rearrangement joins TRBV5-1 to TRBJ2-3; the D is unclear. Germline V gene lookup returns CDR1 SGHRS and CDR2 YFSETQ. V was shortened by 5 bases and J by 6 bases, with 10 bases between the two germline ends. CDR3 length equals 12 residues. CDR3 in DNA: TGCGCCAGCAGGGGTTTCGGGGATACGCAGTATTTT. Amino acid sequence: CASRGFGDTQYF.

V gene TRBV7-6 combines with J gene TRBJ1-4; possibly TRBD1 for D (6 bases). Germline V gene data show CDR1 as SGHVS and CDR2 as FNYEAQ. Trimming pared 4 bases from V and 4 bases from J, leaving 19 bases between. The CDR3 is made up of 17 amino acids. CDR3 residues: CASSSQPSGDVNEKLFF. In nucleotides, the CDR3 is TGTGCCAGCAGCTCTCAACCATCAGGGGATGTTAATGAAAAACTGTTTTTT.

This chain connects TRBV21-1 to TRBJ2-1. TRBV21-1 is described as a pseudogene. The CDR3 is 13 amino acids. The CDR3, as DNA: TGTGCCAGCAGCAAAGAGGGTGAGAATGAGCAGTTCTTC. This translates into CASSKEGENEQFF.

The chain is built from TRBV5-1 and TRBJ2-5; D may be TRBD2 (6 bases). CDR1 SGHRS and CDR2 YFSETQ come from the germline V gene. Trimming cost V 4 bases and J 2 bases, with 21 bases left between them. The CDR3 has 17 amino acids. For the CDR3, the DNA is TGCGCCAGCAGCCCGAGCGGAGGGCCTAGGCGACAAGAGACCCAGTACTTC. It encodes CASSPSGGPRRQETQYF.

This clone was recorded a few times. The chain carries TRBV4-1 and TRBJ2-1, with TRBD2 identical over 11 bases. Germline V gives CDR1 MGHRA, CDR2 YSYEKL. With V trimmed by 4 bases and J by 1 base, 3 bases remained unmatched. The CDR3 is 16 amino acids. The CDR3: CASSPGLAVSYNEQFF. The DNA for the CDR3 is TGCGCCAGCAGCCCGGGACTAGCGGTATCCTACAATGAGCAGTTCTTC.

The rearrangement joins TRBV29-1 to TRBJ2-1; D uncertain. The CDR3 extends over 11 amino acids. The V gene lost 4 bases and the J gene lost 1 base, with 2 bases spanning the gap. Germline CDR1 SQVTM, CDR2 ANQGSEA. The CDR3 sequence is CSVASYNEQFF. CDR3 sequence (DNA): TGCAGCGTTGCATCCTACAATGAGCAGTTCTTC.

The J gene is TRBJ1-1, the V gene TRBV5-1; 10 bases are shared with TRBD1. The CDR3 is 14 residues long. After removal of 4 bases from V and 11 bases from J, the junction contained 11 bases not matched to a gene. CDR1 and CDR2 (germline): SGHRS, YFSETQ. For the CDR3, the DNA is TGCGCCAGCAGCCAAGGGACAGGGGCACTCGAGGCTTTCTTT. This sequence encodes CASSQGTGALEAFF.

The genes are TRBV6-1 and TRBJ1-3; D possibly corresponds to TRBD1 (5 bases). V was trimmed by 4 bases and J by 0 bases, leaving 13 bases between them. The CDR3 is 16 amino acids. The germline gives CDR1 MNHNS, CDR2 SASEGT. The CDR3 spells CASSGWGGSSGNTIYF. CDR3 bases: TGTGCCAGCAGTGGATGGGGGGGGAGCTCTGGAAACACCATATATTTT.

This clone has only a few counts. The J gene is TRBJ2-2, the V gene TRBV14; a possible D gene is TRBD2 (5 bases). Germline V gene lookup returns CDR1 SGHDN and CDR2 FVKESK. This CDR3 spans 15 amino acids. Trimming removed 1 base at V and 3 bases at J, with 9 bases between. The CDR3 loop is CASSQGRTDTGELFF. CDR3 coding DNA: TGTGCCAGCAGCCAAGGTCGGACTGACACCGGGGAGCTGTTTTTT.

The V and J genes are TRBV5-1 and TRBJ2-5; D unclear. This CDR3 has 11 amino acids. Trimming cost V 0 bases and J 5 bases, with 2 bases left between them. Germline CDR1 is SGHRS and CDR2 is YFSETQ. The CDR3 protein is CASSLAETQYF. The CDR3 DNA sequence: TGCGCCAGCAGCTTGGCGGAGACCCAGTACTTC.

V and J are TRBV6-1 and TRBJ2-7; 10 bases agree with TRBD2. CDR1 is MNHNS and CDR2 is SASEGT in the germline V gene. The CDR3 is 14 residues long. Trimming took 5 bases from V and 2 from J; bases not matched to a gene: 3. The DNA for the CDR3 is TGTGCCAGCAGTTCAGCGGGAGGGCCCTACGAGCAGTACTTC. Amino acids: CASSSAGGPYEQYF.

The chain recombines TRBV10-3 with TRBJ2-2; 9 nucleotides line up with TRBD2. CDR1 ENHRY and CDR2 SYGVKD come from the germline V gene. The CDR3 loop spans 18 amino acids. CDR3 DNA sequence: TGTGCAACACGGGACAGCTATATGACTAGCGGGAACACCGGGGAGCTGTTTTTT. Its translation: CATRDSYMTSGNTGELFF.

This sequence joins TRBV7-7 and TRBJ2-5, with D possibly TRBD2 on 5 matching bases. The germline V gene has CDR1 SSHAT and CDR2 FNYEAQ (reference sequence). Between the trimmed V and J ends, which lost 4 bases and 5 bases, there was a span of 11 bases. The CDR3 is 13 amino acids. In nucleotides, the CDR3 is TGTGCCAGCAGCTCGGAGGAGCAGGAGACCCAGTACTTC. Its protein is CASSSEEQETQYF. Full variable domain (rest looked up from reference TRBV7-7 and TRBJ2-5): GAGVSQSPRYKVTKRGQDVTLRCDPISSHATLYWYQQALGQGPEFLTYFNYEAQPDKSGLPSDRFSAERPEGSISTLTIQRTEQRDSAMYRCASSSEEQETQYFGPGTRLLVL.